One and the same sample provided the 23 T cell receptor beta chains below, sequenced in a study of OX40 agonist ivuxolimab in advanced cancers. Assay used: immunoSEQ multiplex PCR; TCRdb lists only in-frame clones, some missing. The profile shows about 81,000 clones, 88% of them singletons. Sequencing was performed on CD4+ or CD8+ T cells sorted from blood, taken in a trial of the OX40 agonist ivuxolimab. Receptor source: an adult with an advanced solid tumor such as melanoma, head and neck, liver or kidney cancer.

The chain employs TRBV4-2 and TRBJ2-2; a possible D gene is TRBD1 (5 bases). V was trimmed by 1 base and J by 7 bases, leaving 13 bases between them. CDR1 and CDR2 from the germline V gene are LGHNA and YNFKEQ. The CDR3 length is 15 residues. Here the CDR3 reads CASSQVLGARGELFF. In nucleotides, the CDR3 is TGTGCCAGCAGCCAAGTTTTAGGGGCGCGCGGGGAGCTGTTTTTT.

Comment on this clone: Just one base apart from a much larger clone, this may be a read error. V usage is TRBV5-1 and J usage is TRBJ1-1; D uncertain. Germline V gives CDR1 SGHRS, CDR2 YFSETQ. Trimming stripped 2 bases from V and 1 base from J, with 3 bases between. The CDR3 consists of 12 residues. Written as DNA, the CDR3 is TGCGCCAGCAGCTTACAGAACACTGAAGCTTTCTTT. The encoded protein is CASSLQNTEAFF.

V usage is TRBV7-6 and J usage is TRBJ2-6, with D unresolved. V lost 4 bases and J lost 0, with 10 bases in between. The CDR3 is 16 amino acids. Germline CDR1 SGHVS, CDR2 FNYEAQ. DNA of the CDR3: TGTGCCAGCAGCTCGACACGGAGCTCTGGGGCCAACGTCCTGACTTTC. Protein: CASSSTRSSGANVLTF.

The chain is built from TRBV2 and TRBJ2-7, with D maybe TRBD1 (7 bases). Trimming left V 4 bases short and J 3 bases short, with 16 bases between. This CDR3 is 15 amino acids long. CDR1 SNHLY and CDR2 FYNNEI come from the germline V gene. The CDR3 here is CASSGAGRGVYEQYF. The CDR3, as DNA: TGTGCCAGCAGTGGGGCCGGCAGGGGGGTCTACGAGCAGTACTTC.

The V and J genes are TRBV5-1 and TRBJ2-5; 7 bases line up with TRBD1. CDR1 is SGHRS and CDR2 is YFSETQ in the germline V gene. The ends lost 2 bases at V and 3 bases at J; junction bases unmatched: 7. The CDR3 totals 15 residues. Here the CDR3 reads CASSLQGTKEETQYF. CDR3 coding DNA: TGCGCCAGCAGCTTACAGGGGACGAAGGAAGAGACCCAGTACTTC.

The chain couples TRBV6-6 to TRBJ1-2; D is undetermined. V shed 6 bases and J shed 3 bases, with 17 bases lying between them. Germline V gene lookup returns CDR1 MNHNY and CDR2 SVGAGI (reference sequence). There are 15 residues in the CDR3. CDR3 loop: CASSLPGEADYGYTF. CDR3 nucleotides: TGTGCCAGCAGCCTACCCGGGGAGGCTGACTATGGCTACACCTTC.

The chain links TRBV29-1 to TRBJ2-5; tentatively, D is TRBD2 (5 bases). The CDR3 is 13 residues long. The germline V and J ends were trimmed by 7 bases and 5 bases, with 17 bases remaining between them. Per germline, CDR1 SQVTM and CDR2 ANQGSEA. In DNA, the CDR3 is TGCAGCGCCCGGGGATACACGGCCGAGACCCAGTACTTC. This codes for CSARGYTAETQYF.

The rearrangement links TRBV14 to TRBJ2-7, with D uncertain. Germline values: CDR1 SGHDN, CDR2 FVKESK. CDR3 length: 12 residues. Trimming shortened V by 1 base and J by 3 bases, and 4 bases separated the two germline ends. CDR3 bases: TGTGCCAGCAGCCAAGGGGGCTACGAGCAGTACTTC. Translating it yields CASSQGGYEQYF. Complete variable domain (other parts from reference TRBV14 and TRBJ2-7): EAGVTQFPSHSVIEKGQTVTLRCDPISGHDNLYWYRRVMGKEIKFLLHFVKESKQDESGMPNNRFLAERTGGTYSTLKVQPAELEDSGVYFCASSQGGYEQYFGPGTRLTVT.

This clone was found once. The chain joins TRBV4-2 to TRBJ2-7; 7 bases match TRBD1. Germline-derived CDR1 and CDR2 are LGHNA and YNFKEQ. V gave up 0 bases and J gave up 9 bases; unmatched junction bases: 8. The CDR3 runs to 14 residues. CDR3 nucleotide sequence: TGTGCCAGCAGCCAAGATGGGGGACAGAGTGGGCAGTACTTC. Translation gives CASSQDGGQSGQYF.

The genes are TRBV5-1 and TRBJ2-2; D is tentatively TRBD1 or TRBD2 (5 bases each). Trimming took 2 bases from V and 7 from J, leaving 12 bases between them. This CDR3 comprises 14 residues. Germline-derived CDR1 and CDR2 are SGHRS and YFSETQ. For the CDR3, the DNA is TGCGCCAGCAGCTTCGGGGACCGAAGCGGGGAGCTGTTTTTT. Its translation is CASSFGDRSGELFF.

The V call is TRBV6-1, the J call TRBJ2-5, with D uncertain. This CDR3 is 13 amino acids long. Germline V gene data show CDR1 as MNHNS and CDR2 as SASEGT. V lost 2 bases and J 5 bases, leaving 9 bases between the germline ends. The CDR3 loop is CASSEPQEETQYF. DNA of the CDR3: TGTGCCAGCAGTGAACCCCAGGAGGAGACCCAGTACTTC.

The V and J genes are TRBV5-8 and TRBJ2-2, with D tentatively TRBD1 (6 bases). CDR1 and CDR2 from the germline V gene are SGHTS and YDEGEE. Trimming left V 3 bases short and J 6 bases short, with 18 bases between. This CDR3 is built from 16 residues. Here the CDR3 reads CASSSRGNAKAGELFF. Written as DNA, the CDR3 is TGTGCCAGCAGCTCCAGGGGTAACGCAAAGGCCGGGGAGCTGTTTTTT. Together with reference TRBV5-8 and TRBJ2-2, the CDR3 gives the full variable domain: EAGVTQSPTHLIKTRGQQATLRCSPISGHTSVYWYQQALGLGLQFLLWYDEGEERNRGNFPPRFSGRQFPNYSSELNVNALELEDSALYLCASSSRGNAKAGELFFGEGSRLTVL.

The CDR3 reads CASSLEGRNTAQHF. The CDR3, as DNA: TGCGCCAGCAGCTTGGAGGGGCGGAACACGGCCCAGCATTTT. The rearrangement links TRBV5-1 to TRBJ1-5; weak D call: TRBD1 (5 bases). Germline CDR1 SGHRS, CDR2 YFSETQ. Deletions cut 0 bases from V and 11 bases from J, with 15 bases between. The CDR3 is 14 amino acids.

The CDR3 is CATSYLLGGTEAFF. CDR3 bases: TGTGCCACCTCTTACCTGTTAGGGGGCACTGAAGCTTTCTTT. This chain joins TRBV15 and TRBJ1-1, with D perhaps matching TRBD1 (6 bases). The CDR3 spans 14 residues. V was pared by 8 bases and J by 4 bases, with 17 bases between. CDR1 LNHNV and CDR2 YYDKDF come from the germline V gene (reference sequence).

This chain joins TRBV25-1 and TRBJ1-4; D call uncertain. V gave up 6 bases and J gave up 3 bases, with 20 bases separating them. CDR1 is MGHDK, CDR2 SYGVNS, per germline. The CDR3 loop spans 17 amino acids. CDR3 coding DNA: TGTGCCAGCAGAGCACCGGACCTTCTGGCATCTAATGAAAAACTGTTTTTT. Protein: CASRAPDLLASNEKLFF.

V usage is TRBV12-2 and J usage is TRBJ1-2; TRBD1, the D gene given by the table, was not confirmed from the DNA. TRBV12-2 is reported as a pseudogene. The CDR3 is 19 residues long. CDR3 protein: CASRLAAAGQGTANYGYTF. The CDR3, as DNA: TGTGCAAGTCGCTTAGCCGCGGCCGGACAGGGAACCGCTAACTATGGCTACACCTTC.

The rearrangement joins TRBV2 to TRBJ2-2; D is unclear. Trimming removed 1 base at V and 6 bases at J, with 9 bases between. Germline CDR1 is SNHLY and CDR2 is FYNNEI. CDR3 size: 14 residues. The CDR3 sequence: CASSEGGIAGELFF. The CDR3 DNA is TGTGCCAGCAGTGAAGGGGGAATTGCCGGGGAGCTGTTTTTT.

The chain employs TRBV5-4 and TRBJ1-2, with D possibly being TRBD1 (5 bases). V was trimmed by 0 bases and J by 7 bases, leaving 16 bases between them. The CDR3 length is 15 residues. Germline assignment: CDR1 SGHNT and CDR2 YYREEE (reference sequence). CDR3 in DNA: TGTGCCAGCAGCTTGGCTCCCTTCCTGGGGGGTGGCTACACCTTC. Amino acid sequence: CASSLAPFLGGGYTF.

The rearrangement uses TRBV7-2 and TRBJ1-2; 7 bases line up with TRBD1. Germline lookup yields CDR1 SGHTA and CDR2 FQGNSA. The trim removed 1 base at V and 6 bases at J, leaving 8 bases unmatched. The CDR3 has 15 residues. In DNA form, the CDR3 reads TGTGCCAGCAGCTTAGGGGCCAGGGGGAGGGATGGCTACACCTTC. Translating gives CASSLGARGRDGYTF.

The V call is TRBV5-4, the J call TRBJ2-5; D remains ambiguous. Germline CDR1 reads SGHNT; CDR2 reads YYREEE (reference sequence). The CDR3 is 17 amino acids. Trimming left V 3 bases short and J 0 bases short, with 18 bases between. The CDR3 DNA reads TGTGCCAGCAGCTCACAACTGACAAGATCCTACCAAGAGACCCAGTACTTC. Residues: CASSSQLTRSYQETQYF.

V usage is TRBV7-2 and J usage is TRBJ2-1, with D perhaps matching TRBD1 (5 bases). The germline V gene has CDR1 SGHTA and CDR2 FQGNSA. V lost 5 bases to trimming and J lost 2 bases, with 10 bases between them. This CDR3 contains 14 residues. CDR3 residues: CASSPVTAYNEQFF. CDR3 DNA: TGTGCCAGCAGCCCCGTGACAGCCTACAATGAGCAGTTCTTC.

The chain carries TRBV5-1 and TRBJ1-5; TRBD1 matches 7 bases. The CDR3 spans 15 residues. In germline, CDR1 is SGHRS, CDR2 YFSETQ. Trimming at V came to 5 bases and at J to 4 bases, leaving 9 bases not matched to a gene. Written as DNA, the CDR3 is TGCGCCAGCAGTGCTGGGGACAGCCAAAATCAGCCCCAGCATTTT. Protein product: CASSAGDSQNQPQHF. The variable domain in full, with the rest retrieved from reference TRBV5-1 and TRBJ1-5, is KAGVTQTPRYLIKTRGQQVTLSCSPISGHRSVSWYQQTPGQGLQFLFEYFSETQRNKGNFPGRFSGRQFSNSRSEMNVSTLELGDSALYLCASSAGDSQNQPQHFGDGTRLSIL.

J is TRBJ2-3 and V is TRBV7-2; D may match TRBD1 or TRBD2 (5 bases each). CDR1 and CDR2 (germline): SGHTA, FQGNSA. The CDR3 runs 14 residues. Trimming shortened V by 5 bases and J by 2 bases, and 11 bases separated the two germline ends. The CDR3 DNA is TGTGCCAGCAGCCGATCCGGGACCACAGATACGCAGTATTTT. This codes for CASSRSGTTDTQYF.